This T cell receptor (beta chain) stems from a study of shared clonotypes between healthy human individuals. For sorted subsets, about 200 ng DNA per replicate equaled 30,000 or so T cell genomes. Sequencing used immunoSEQ multiplex PCR; TCRdb keeps in-frame clones, though not all of them. This table holds fewer than 2.5 million clones, approximately 93% found once. Sequencing was performed on naive CD4+ T cells from PBMCs. The subset: CD45RA+ positively selected. This TCR came from a man between 18 and 29 years old in good health. Some clones in this sample may be carry-over from other donors' samples.

Here the CDR3 DNA reads TGTGCCAGCAGCTTATCCTGGGGAAACACCATATATTTT. This translates into CASSLSWGNTIYF. The rearrangement links TRBV7-2 to TRBJ1-3; D gene ambiguous. The V end was cut by 2 bases, the J end by 4 bases, with 6 bases between. Per germline, CDR1 SGHTA and CDR2 FQGNSA. The CDR3 contains 13 residues.